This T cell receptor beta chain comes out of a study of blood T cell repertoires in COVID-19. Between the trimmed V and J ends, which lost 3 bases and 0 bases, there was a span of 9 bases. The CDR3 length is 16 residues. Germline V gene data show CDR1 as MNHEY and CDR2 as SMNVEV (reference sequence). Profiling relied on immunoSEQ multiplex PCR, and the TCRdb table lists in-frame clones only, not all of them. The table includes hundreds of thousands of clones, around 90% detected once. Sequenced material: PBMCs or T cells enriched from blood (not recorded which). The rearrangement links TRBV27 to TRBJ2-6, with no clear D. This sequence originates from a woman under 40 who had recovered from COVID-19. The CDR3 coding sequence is TGTGCCAGCAGTTTGTTCCAGTCCTCTGGGGCCAACGTCCTGACTTTC. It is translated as CASSLFQSSGANVLTF.